This TCR beta chain emerged from a study of T cells after yellow fever vaccination. Whole-study results and caveats: Any FACS-sorted repertoire could hold abundant clonotypes that contaminate it from the bulk population.

Germline CDR1 is SGHRS and CDR2 is YFSETQ. The V end lost 0 bases, the J end lost 3 bases, and 10 bases lay between the germline ends. The CDR3 length is 15 residues. TCRdb fed the 5' RACE reads into MiXCR, producing one record per CDR3 protein. The profile shows approximately 330,000 distinct CDR3 sequences, about 4% of them singletons. In the case of this clonotype: Its antigen is unknown.

The chain employs TRBV5-1 and TRBJ1-5; TRBD1 is a possible D gene (6 bases). The origin of this receptor is a young man who received the YFV17D yellow fever vaccine. Sample: PBMCs, taken 5 days after the yellow fever booster vaccination. CDR3: CASSLGQGPNQPQHF. DNA for the CDR3: TGCGCCAGCAGCTTGGGTCAGGGGCCCAATCAGCCCCAGCATTTT.